This is a list of T cell receptor beta chains from one sample in a study of cytomegalovirus exposure and HLA in healthy donors. Libraries were prepared by immunoSEQ multiplex PCR; TCRdb keeps only in-frame clonotypes and omits some of them. The profile shows around 63,000 clones, about three quarters of them singletons. The sample comprised PBMCs. The source is a man aged 35 to 55 in good health and CMV-seronegative. CDR3s include the opening cysteine and the closing phenylalanine or tryptophan. D genes are given only for firm matches. Size is omitted from some rows. Given values are once, few, many or a class for expanded clones.

TRBJ1-1	TRBD1	TRBV18	.	TGTGCCAGCTCACCCCGACGGGACAGGGACACTGAAGCTTTCTTT	CASSPRRDRDTEAFF
TRBJ1-4	TRBD1	TRBV5-5	.	TGTGCCAGCAGCTTTCAGGGGGGACAGGGAAATGAAAAACTGTTTTTT	CASSFQGGQGNEKLFF
TRBJ1-1	.	TRBV20-1	.	TGCAGTGCTAGAGTGGGCAGTGAAGCTTTCTTT	CSARVGSEAFF
TRBJ2-7	TRBD2	TRBV7-2	.	TGTGCCAGCAGCTTAGGGACTAGCGCTTCCTACGAGCAGTACTTC	CASSLGTSASYEQYF
TRBJ1-6	.	TRBV5-4	.	TGTGCCAGCAGCTTGTCCCCAGGTCGTGATAATTCACCCCTCCACTTT	CASSLSPGRDNSPLHF
TRBJ2-7	TRBD1	TRBV7-3	.	TGTGCCAGCAGCTCGACCGGGACAGGGTTCTACGAGCAGTACTTC	CASSSTGTGFYEQYF
TRBJ2-7	TRBD1	TRBV7-7	.	TGTGCCAGCAGCGCGGGGACAGGGGAGGCCTACGAGCAGTACTTC	CASSAGTGEAYEQYF
TRBJ2-5	.	TRBV7-9	once	TGTGCCAGCAGCTTAGAGCAGGGAATTCGGGAGACCCAGTACTTC	CASSLEQGIRETQYF
TRBJ1-2	.	TRBV6-5	.	TGTGCCAGCAGTTACGGAGCAGACTATGGCTACACCTTC	CASSYGADYGYTF
TRBJ1-2	.	TRBV18	.	TGTGCCAGCTCACCAGACAGTTCCTATGGCTACACCTTC	CASSPDSSYGYTF
TRBJ2-3	TRBD1	TRBV5-5	.	TGTGCCAGCAGCTTTAGGGGGCTGACAGATACGCAGTATTTT	CASSFRGLTDTQYF
TRBJ2-7	TRBD1	TRBV6-5	few	TGTGCCAGCAGGGGGGGACAGGGTTCCTACGAGCAGTACTTC	CASRGGQGSYEQYF
TRBJ1-2	TRBD1	TRBV5-1	.	TGCGCCAGCGGTTCCGGGACAGGGGTATTCAAGGGCTATGGCTACACCTTC	CASGSGTGVFKGYGYTF
TRBJ1-5	.	TRBV10-3	few	TGTGCCATCAGTGCGTACACTCCAGGGGATAGTCAGCCCCAGCATTTT	CAISAYTPGDSQPQHF
TRBJ1-1	TRBD1	TRBV5-4	.	TGTGCCAGCAGGTCGGACAGGGGGCTGACTGAAGCTTTCTTT	CASRSDRGLTEAFF
TRBJ1-2	.	TRBV7-2	.	TGTGCCAGCAGCTATCGGACAGTTACTGGCTACACCTTC	CASSYRTVTGYTF
TRBJ2-7	.	TRBV6-5	once	TGTGCCAGCAGTCACCCCCAGGGGGGCTCCTACGAGCAGTACTTC	CASSHPQGGSYEQYF
TRBJ1-2	.	TRBV2	.	TGTGCCAGCATGAGGGAGGCAGGGAACTATGGCTACACCTTC	CASMREAGNYGYTF
TRBJ1-6	TRBD1	TRBV19	.	TGTGCCAGTAGGACTCAGGGGGCTAGGGGTAATTCACCCCTCCACTTT	CASRTQGARGNSPLHF
TRBJ2-6	TRBD1	TRBV5-5	.	TGTGCCAGCAACTACCGCGGGACAGGGGGCTTTAGTGGGGCCAACGTCCTGACTTTC	CASNYRGTGGFSGANVLTF
TRBJ2-7	TRBD1	TRBV6-1	.	TGTGCCAGCACCAAAGGGGGACAGATCTACGAGCAGTACTTC	CASTKGGQIYEQYF
TRBJ2-2	TRBD1	TRBV7-2	.	TGTGCCAGCAGCTTAGACGCCGGGACAGTCTCCGGGGAGCTGTTTTTT	CASSLDAGTVSGELFF
TRBJ1-5	.	TRBV10-3	.	TGTGCCATCAGTGAGGGGGCCAGCAATCAGCCCCAGCATTTT	CAISEGASNQPQHF
TRBJ1-2	TRBD1	TRBV15	.	TGTGCCACCAGCAGAGTTCCCTACCTGGGACAGCCGAGGGACTATGGCTACACCTTC	CATSRVPYLGQPRDYGYTF
TRBJ1-1	.	TRBV6-5	once	TGTGCCAGCAAATTCCACGGGAACACTGAAGCTTTCTTT	CASKFHGNTEAFF